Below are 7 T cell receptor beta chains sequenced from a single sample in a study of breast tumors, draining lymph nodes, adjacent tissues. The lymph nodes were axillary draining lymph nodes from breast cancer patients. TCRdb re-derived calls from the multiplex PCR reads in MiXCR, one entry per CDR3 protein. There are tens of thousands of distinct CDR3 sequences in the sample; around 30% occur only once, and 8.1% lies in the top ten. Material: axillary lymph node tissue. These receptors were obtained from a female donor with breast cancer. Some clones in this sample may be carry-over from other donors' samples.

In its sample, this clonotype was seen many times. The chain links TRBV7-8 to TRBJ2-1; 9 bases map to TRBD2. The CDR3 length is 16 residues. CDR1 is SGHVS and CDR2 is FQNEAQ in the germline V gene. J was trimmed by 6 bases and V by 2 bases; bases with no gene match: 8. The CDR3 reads CASSLIGGTSINEQFF. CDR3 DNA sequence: TGTGCCAGCAGCTTAATTGGCGGGACTAGCATCAATGAGCAGTTCTTC.

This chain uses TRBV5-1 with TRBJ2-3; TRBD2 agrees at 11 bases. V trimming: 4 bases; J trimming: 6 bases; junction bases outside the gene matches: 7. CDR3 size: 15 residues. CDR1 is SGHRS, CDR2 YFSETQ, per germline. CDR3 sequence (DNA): TGCGCCAGCAGCGCTCTAGCGGGAGGAGCCGATACGCAGTATTTT. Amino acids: CASSALAGGADTQYF.

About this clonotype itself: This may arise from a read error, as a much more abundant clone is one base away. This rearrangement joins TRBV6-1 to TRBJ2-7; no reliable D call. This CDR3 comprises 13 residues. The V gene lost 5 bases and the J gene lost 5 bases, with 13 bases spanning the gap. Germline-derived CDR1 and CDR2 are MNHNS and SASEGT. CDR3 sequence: CASSQSVGNEQYF. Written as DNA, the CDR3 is TGTGCCAGCAGTCAAAGCGTCGGAAACGAGCAGTACTTC.

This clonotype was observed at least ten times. The CDR3 bases are TGTGCCTGGAGTGGTTTTCAGGACTCGGGTTATGATGACCAGTACTTC. It translates to CAWSGFQDSGYDDQYF. The chain has TRBV30 and TRBJ2-5, with D maybe TRBD2 (5 bases). With 1 base removed from V and 10 bases from J, the gap between germline ends came to 25 bases. The germline gives CDR1 GTSNPN, CDR2 SVGIG (reference sequence). The CDR3 runs 16 residues.

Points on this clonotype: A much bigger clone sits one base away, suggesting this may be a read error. CDR3 in amino acids: CSVWGIRMNTDAFF. CDR3 nucleotides: TGCAGTGTTTGGGGTATCCGGATGAACACTGACGCTTTCTTT. The rearrangement uses TRBV20-1 and TRBJ1-1; D call uncertain. CDR3 size: 14 residues. CDR1 and CDR2 (germline): DFQATT, SNEGSKA (reference sequence).

This CDR3 reads CASSNTGLAEGNFF. As DNA, the CDR3 is TGTGCCAGTAGTAACACGGGACTAGCGGAAGGTAACTTCTTC. V gene TRBV19 combines with J gene TRBJ2-1, with TRBD2 identical over 11 bases. The germline gives CDR1 LNHDA, CDR2 SQIVND (reference sequence). This CDR3 spans 14 amino acids. J lost 16 bases, V lost 4 bases, and 12 bases had no gene match.

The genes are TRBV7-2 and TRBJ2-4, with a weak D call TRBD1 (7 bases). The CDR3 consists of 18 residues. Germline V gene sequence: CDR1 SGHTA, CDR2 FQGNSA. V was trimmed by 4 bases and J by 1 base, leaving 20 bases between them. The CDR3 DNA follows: TGTGCCAGCAGCTCGAGGCCTCAGGGGGGATGGGCCAAAAACATTCAGTACTTC. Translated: CASSSRPQGGWAKNIQYF.